The TCR beta chain described here comes from a study of T-cell memory formation after mild COVID-19. Study-level results: A balance of CD4 and CD8 characterized clones contracting day 15 to 85, whereas later expanders leaned CD4+.

As for this clonotype: The antigen is not known.

TCRdb called the 5' RACE reads again in MiXCR, with one record for every CDR3 protein. This sample has 450,000 or so distinct CDR3 sequences, with 20% to 25% found just once. Germline V gives CDR1 SGHDT, CDR2 YYEEEE. V dropped 0 bases and J dropped 0; count of bases not matched to a gene: 5. The CDR3 length is 16 residues. The rearrangement links TRBV5-6 to TRBJ2-5; 7 bases are a match to TRBD2. The receptor was derived from an adult woman who had mild COVID-19 (a few samples of this study predate the infection). Cell type and time point are not known. The sequenced material came from PBMCs or a T cell subset sorted from them (not recorded which). The CDR3 reads CASSLVAGVYQETQYF. The DNA for the CDR3 is TGTGCCAGCAGCTTGGTTGCGGGGGTGTACCAAGAGACCCAGTACTTC.